Listed below are T cell receptor beta chains from one sample, sequenced in a study of cytomegalovirus exposure and HLA in healthy donors. The table came from immunoSEQ multiplex PCR; TCRdb's copy has only in-frame clones and leaves some out. The sample holds 100,000 to 150,000 clones, 89% seen once. Material for sequencing was PBMCs. The receptors here all came from a woman younger than 35 in good health and CMV-seronegative. CDR3s include the opening cysteine and the closing phenylalanine or tryptophan. Each record gives: J gene, clone size, V gene, D gene, CDR3 protein, CDR3 DNA. D genes are given only for firm matches. Expanded clones get a size class; other rows say once, few or many, or leave the size out.

>TRBJ1-1|NA|TRBV7-2|NA
CASSFWGRGTEAFF
TGTGCCAGCAGCTTTTGGGGCCGAGGCACTGAAGCTTTCTTT
>TRBJ2-3|NA|TRBV9|NA
CASSVTGLVGDTQYF
TGTGCCAGCAGCGTAACAGGGTTAGTGGGCGATACGCAGTATTTT
>TRBJ2-2|NA|TRBV10-3|TRBD2
CAISGGLAGTGELFF
TGTGCCATCAGTGGGGGACTAGCGGGGACCGGGGAGCTGTTTTTT
>TRBJ1-2|NA|TRBV9|TRBD1
CASSVDLQGDYGYTF
TGTGCCAGCAGCGTAGACCTACAGGGGGACTATGGCTACACCTTC
>TRBJ1-4|NA|TRBV7-9|NA
CASSPSQGLFEKLFF
TGTGCCAGCAGCCCATCGCAGGGCTTATTTGAAAAACTGTTTTTT
>TRBJ1-1|NA|TRBV6-6|TRBD1
CASSSPGQESEAFF
TGTGCCAGCAGTTCGCCGGGACAGGAGAGCGAAGCTTTCTTT
>TRBJ2-3|NA|TRBV9|TRBD1
CASTQGTATDTQYF
TGTGCCAGCACCCAAGGGACAGCCACAGATACGCAGTATTTT
>TRBJ2-3|NA|TRBV19|NA
CASSISGVLTDTQYF
TGTGCCAGTAGTATATCAGGGGTCCTCACAGATACGCAGTATTTT
>TRBJ1-1|NA|TRBV5-1|TRBD1
CASSLRSSGTGAREAFF
TGCGCCAGCAGCTTGCGGTCATCCGGGACAGGAGCCCGAGAAGCTTTCTTT
>TRBJ1-2|NA|TRBV27|NA
CASSFGGLGGYTF
TGTGCCAGCAGTTTTGGGGGGTTAGGAGGCTACACCTTC
>TRBJ2-7|once|TRBV10-3|TRBD2
CAISEGGVNYEQYF
TGTGCCATCAGTGAGGGGGGGGTTAACTACGAGCAGTACTTC
>TRBJ2-5|NA|TRBV29-1|TRBD2
CSVGRGAGETQYF
TGCAGCGTTGGGCGGGGGGCGGGGGAGACCCAGTACTTC
>TRBJ1-2|NA|TRBV4-1|NA
CASSQDVAVYGYTF
TGCGCCAGCAGCCAAGATGTCGCAGTCTATGGCTACACCTTC
>TRBJ1-5|NA|TRBV15|NA
CATSRDRQGQPQHF
TGTGCCACCAGCAGAGATCGGCAGGGCCAGCCCCAGCATTTT
>TRBJ1-1|NA|TRBV6-1|NA
CASSEFGNTEAFF
TGTGCCAGCAGTGAATTCGGGAACACTGAAGCTTTCTTT
>TRBJ2-1|NA|TRBV2|TRBD2
CASDRPGTSGESSYNEQFF
TGTGCCAGCGACAGACCCGGGACTAGCGGAGAGAGCTCCTACAATGAGCAGTTCTTC
>TRBJ2-1|NA|TRBV7-9|NA
CASSFTSLNEQFF
TGTGCCAGCAGCTTTACTAGTCTCAATGAGCAGTTCTTC
>TRBJ2-1|NA|TRBV5-6|NA
CASSFGRDNEQFF
TGTGCCAGCAGCTTCGGTCGGGACAATGAGCAGTTCTTC
>TRBJ1-2|NA|TRBV4-2|TRBD1
CATQTGEGYGYTF
TGTGCCACCCAAACAGGGGAAGGATATGGCTACACCTTC
>TRBJ2-2|NA|TRBV5-4|TRBD2
CASSWKRETNTGELFF
TGTGCCAGCAGCTGGAAGCGGGAAACGAACACCGGGGAGCTGTTTTTT
>TRBJ2-7|NA|TRBV6-1|NA
CASSAVQGFVYEQYF
TGTGCCAGCAGTGCCGTACAGGGTTTTGTCTACGAGCAGTACTTC
>TRBJ2-7|NA|TRBV6-1|NA
CASSDHTSSEQYF
TGTGCCAGCAGTGACCATACATCCTCCGAGCAGTACTTC
>TRBJ1-2|NA|TRBV1|NA
CTSSQDKGAHGYTF
TGCACCAGCAGCCAAGATAAGGGGGCGCACGGCTACACCTTC
>TRBJ1-3|NA|TRBV6-5|TRBD1
CASRPGQGGGNTIYF
TGTGCCAGCAGACCGGGACAGGGAGGGGGAAACACCATATATTTT
>TRBJ1-3|NA|TRBV28|NA
CASSLGLNRGNTIYF
TGTGCCAGCAGTCTCGGACTTAACCGCGGGAACACCATATATTTT
>TRBJ1-2|NA|TRBV6-5|NA
CASSPELLGYTF
TGTGCCAGCAGTCCCGAGCTACTTGGCTACACCTTC
>TRBJ1-1|NA|TRBV4-1|TRBD1
CASSLDRGGTEAFF
TGCGCCAGCAGTCTCGACAGGGGGGGCACTGAAGCTTTCTTT
>TRBJ2-7|NA|TRBV6-5|TRBD1
CASRRQGQTYEQYF
TGTGCCAGCAGAAGACAGGGCCAGACCTACGAGCAGTACTTC
>TRBJ2-7|NA|TRBV28|TRBD1
CASAHRGINEQYF
TGTGCCAGCGCCCACAGGGGGATAAACGAGCAGTACTTC
>TRBJ1-4|once|TRBV9|TRBD1
CASSVGQGIGNEKLFF
TGTGCCAGCAGCGTGGGACAGGGGATAGGTAATGAAAAACTGTTTTTT
>TRBJ2-3|NA|TRBV27|NA
CASSRSTDTQYF
TGTGCCAGCAGCCGGAGCACAGATACGCAGTATTTT
>TRBJ1-3|NA|TRBV9|TRBD1
CASSPRQGFTFRNTIYF
TGTGCCAGCAGCCCAAGACAGGGTTTTACGTTCCGGAACACCATATATTTT
>TRBJ2-7|NA|TRBV7-9|TRBD1
CASSLGQGTYEQYF
TGTGCCAGCAGCTTGGGACAGGGTACCTACGAGCAGTACTTC
>TRBJ1-1|once|TRBV15|NA
CATNTGLNTEAFF
TGTGCCACCAACACAGGGTTGAACACTGAAGCTTTCTTT
>TRBJ1-1|NA|TRBV7-9|NA
CASNQGRNTEAFF
TGTGCCAGCAACCAGGGTCGGAACACTGAAGCTTTCTTT
>TRBJ2-5|NA|TRBV18|TRBD2
CASSPMTSAETQYF
TGTGCCAGCTCACCAATGACTAGCGCGGAGACCCAGTACTTC
>TRBJ2-5|NA|TRBV27|TRBD2
CASRRYGGAGETQYF
TGTGCCAGCAGGCGATACGGGGGGGCGGGAGAGACCCAGTACTTC
>TRBJ2-5|NA|TRBV10-2|TRBD1
CASSVQGADRETQYF
TGCGCCAGCAGTGTTCAGGGGGCAGATCGAGAGACCCAGTACTTC
>TRBJ1-1|once|TRBV29-1|NA
CSVVATGVGTEAFF
TGCAGCGTTGTCGCGACAGGAGTTGGGACTGAAGCTTTCTTT
>TRBJ1-3|NA|TRBV6-1|NA
CASTPWASSGNTIYF
TGTGCCAGCACCCCCTGGGCCAGCTCTGGAAACACCATATATTTT
>TRBJ2-7|NA|TRBV10-3|NA
CAHRGGATLDEQYF
TGTGCCCACCGAGGCGGGGCTACCTTGGACGAGCAGTACTTC